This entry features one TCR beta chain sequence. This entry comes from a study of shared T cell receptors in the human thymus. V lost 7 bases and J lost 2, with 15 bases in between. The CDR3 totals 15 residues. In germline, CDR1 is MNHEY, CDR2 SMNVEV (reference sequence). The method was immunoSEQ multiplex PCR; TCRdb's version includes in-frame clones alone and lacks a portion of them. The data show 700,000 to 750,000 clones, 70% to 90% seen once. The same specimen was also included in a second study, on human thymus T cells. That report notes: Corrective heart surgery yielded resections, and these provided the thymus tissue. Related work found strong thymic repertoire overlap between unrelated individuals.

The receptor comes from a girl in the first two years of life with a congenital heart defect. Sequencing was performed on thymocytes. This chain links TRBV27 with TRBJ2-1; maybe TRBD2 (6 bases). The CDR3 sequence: CASTRRDFPYNEQFF. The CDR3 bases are TGTGCCAGCACCCGGAGGGACTTCCCCTACAATGAGCAGTTCTTC.